This entry lists 21 T cell receptor beta chains sequenced from one sample in a study of T cell repertoires in cytomegalovirus infection. Via MiXCR, TCRdb re-called the reads, giving one row per CDR3 protein. The sample includes some 390,000 distinct CDR3 sequences, around 18% of them seen just once. Sequenced input: PBMCs. These receptors were collected from a human donor in good health (CMV status not recorded). Some clones in this sample may be carry-over from other donors' samples.

This clonotype has more than one count but fewer than ten. This rearrangement joins TRBV7-6 to TRBJ2-1; D gene uncertain. Trimming shortened V by 5 bases and J by 14 bases, and 19 bases separated the two germline ends. The CDR3 runs to 13 residues. Germline CDR1 reads SGHVS; CDR2 reads FNYEAQ. CDR3 nucleotide sequence: TGTGCCAGCAGCCCAAAAGGGATGAACTATGAGTTCTTC. This codes for CASSPKGMNYEFF.

The gene calls are TRBV12-5 and TRBJ2-5, with TRBD1 matching 7 bases. The CDR3 is 13 amino acids. V dropped 7 bases and J dropped 1; count of bases not matched to a gene: 3. The germline V gene has CDR1 LGHNT and CDR2 FRNRAP. The chain's CDR3 is CASARDSQETQYF. DNA of the CDR3: TGTGCTAGTGCCCGGGACAGCCAAGAGACCCAGTACTTC.

The table lists this clonotype with many counts. The chain recombines TRBV28 with TRBJ2-2, with 10 bases matching TRBD1. Germline-derived CDR1 and CDR2 are MDHEN and SYDVKM. The CDR3 has 15 amino acids. The J segment lost 7 bases and the V segment lost 7 bases, leaving 9 bases of the junction unmatched. For the CDR3, the DNA is TGTGCCAGCAATATTGCCGGGACAGGGGTCGGGGAGCTGTTTTTT. Its translation is CASNIAGTGVGELFF. Together with reference TRBV28 and TRBJ2-2, the CDR3 gives the full variable domain: DVKVTQSSRYLVKRTGEKVFLECVQDMDHENMFWYRQDPGLGLRLIYFSYDVKMKEKGDIPEGYSVSREKKERFSLILESASTNQTSMYLCASNIAGTGVGELFFGEGSRLTVL.

This clonotype was picked up many times. The chain joins TRBV10-3 to TRBJ1-3, with D unclear. CDR1 is ENHRY and CDR2 is SYGVKD in the germline V gene. The CDR3 runs to 15 residues. Trimming pared 6 bases from V and 0 bases from J, leaving 12 bases between. In DNA, the CDR3 is TGTGCCATCAGCCCGGGAGCTAACTCTGGAAACACCATATATTTT. Translated: CAISPGANSGNTIYF.

The chain combines TRBV25-1 with TRBJ1-2; TRBD1 is a possible D gene (6 bases). Between the trimmed V and J ends, which lost 1 base and 4 bases, there was a span of 13 bases. Germline V gives CDR1 MGHDK, CDR2 SYGVNS. CDR3 length: 15 residues. Written as DNA, the CDR3 is TGTGCCAGCAGTGAATCGCGGGGGCCAACCTATGGCTACACCTTC. Its translation is CASSESRGPTYGYTF.

The sample holds many counts of this clonotype. The chain carries TRBV7-2 and TRBJ2-1; D is possibly TRBD2 (6 bases). Germline CDR1 and CDR2: SGHTA and FQGNSA. Trimming shortened V by 0 bases and J by 10 bases, and 10 bases separated the two germline ends. CDR3 length: 13 amino acids. The CDR3 loop is CASSLAERVEQFF. The CDR3 DNA is TGTGCCAGCAGCTTAGCGGAGCGGGTCGAGCAGTTCTTC. Drawing the rest from reference TRBV7-2 and TRBJ2-1, the complete variable domain is GAGVSQSPSNKVTEKGKDVELRCDPISGHTALYWYRQSLGQGLEFLIYFQGNSAPDKSGLPSDRFSAERTGGSVSTLTIQRTQQEDSAVYLCASSLAERVEQFFGPGTRLTVL.

This clonotype appeared a few times. This chain connects TRBV28 to TRBJ1-2; tentatively, D is TRBD1 (5 bases). The CDR3 spans 13 residues. Germline V gives CDR1 MDHEN, CDR2 SYDVKM. Trimming removed 8 bases from V and 4 bases from J, with 14 bases in between. Written as DNA, the CDR3 is TGTGCCAGCGCTTGGAGGGGTAGCTATGGCTACACCTTC. Residues: CASAWRGSYGYTF.

The chain couples TRBV11-2 to TRBJ2-2; 11 bases align to TRBD2. The junction had 5 bases not matched to a gene; V was cut back by 3 bases and J by 5 bases. The CDR3 has 16 amino acids. Per the germline V gene, CDR1 is SGHAT and CDR2 is FQNNGV. CDR3 residues: CASSFGTSGNTGELFF. Here the CDR3 DNA reads TGTGCCAGCAGCTTTGGGACTAGCGGAAATACCGGGGAGCTGTTTTTT. The entire variable domain, with the rest obtained from reference TRBV11-2 and TRBJ2-2, is as follows: EAGVAQSPRYKIIEKRQSVAFWCNPISGHATLYWYQQILGQGPKLLIQFQNNGVVDDSQLPKDRFSAERLKGVDSTLKIQPAKLEDSAVYLCASSFGTSGNTGELFFGEGSRLTVL.

This clonotype was seen only a few times. The chain couples TRBV11-2 to TRBJ1-2; D is ambiguous. CDR1 SGHAT and CDR2 FQNNGV come from the germline V gene. The CDR3 runs 14 residues. Trimming cost V 2 bases and J 6 bases, with 13 bases left between them. The CDR3 here is CASSLISGVDGYTF. The CDR3 region has the DNA TGTGCCAGCAGCTTAATATCTGGGGTCGATGGCTACACCTTC.

This clonotype came up many times. The chain uses TRBV7-9 and TRBJ2-3; TRBD1 matches at 9 bases. The CDR3 totals 16 residues. Looked up from germline, CDR1 is SEHNR and CDR2 is FQNEAQ (reference sequence). The junction had 9 bases not matched to a gene; V was cut back by 5 bases and J by 3 bases. The CDR3 coding sequence is TGTGCCAGCAGCCAGGACAGGGGAGTTAGGACAGATACGCAGTATTTT. This encodes CASSQDRGVRTDTQYF.

The gene calls are TRBV20-1 and TRBJ1-1; D unresolved. Germline CDR1 reads DFQATT; CDR2 reads SNEGSKA (reference sequence). CDR3 length: 11 residues. The V and J ends lost 3 bases and 1 base respectively, with 3 bases between them. The CDR3 protein is CSARENTEAFF. The CDR3 DNA is TGCAGTGCTAGGGAGAACACTGAAGCTTTCTTT.

Only a few counts were recorded for this clonotype. The V call is TRBV10-3, the J call TRBJ2-7, with TRBD1 identical over 7 bases. There are 13 residues in the CDR3. The germline gives CDR1 ENHRY, CDR2 SYGVKD. V gave up 6 bases and J gave up 3 bases; unmatched junction bases: 5. DNA of the CDR3: TGTGCCATCAGGGGGGACAGCTACTACGAGCAGTACTTC. Residues: CAIRGDSYYEQYF.

This clonotype has ten or more counts. The chain recombines TRBV7-2 with TRBJ1-5; D call uncertain. Trimming took 3 bases from V and 7 from J, leaving 10 bases between them. This CDR3 region has 13 residues. CDR1 and CDR2 (germline): SGHTA, FQGNSA. DNA for the CDR3: TGTGCCAGCAGCTTGTTAGAGCACCAGCCCCAGCATTTT. It yields the protein CASSLLEHQPQHF.

This clonotype has only a few counts. The chain carries TRBV6-2 or TRBV6-3 and TRBJ2-1, with a weak D call TRBD1 (6 bases). The germline V gene encodes CDR1 MNHEY and CDR2 SVGEGT. Deletions cut 6 bases from V and 1 base from J, with 10 bases between. The CDR3 totals 14 residues. The CDR3: CASRAGASYNEQFF. The CDR3 bases are TGTGCCAGCAGAGCAGGGGCATCCTACAATGAGCAGTTCTTC.

The chain combines TRBV12-3 or TRBV12-4 with TRBJ2-4; no firm D call. V lost 5 bases to trimming and J lost 4 bases, with 12 bases between them. The CDR3 consists of 14 residues. CDR3 sequence: CASSNRRRKNIQYF. In nucleotides, the CDR3 is TGTGCCAGCAGTAACCGTAGACGGAAAAACATTCAGTACTTC.

This clonotype has a count of ten or more. This chain links TRBV7-2 with TRBJ2-5, with D hard to call. From germline, CDR1 is SGHTA and CDR2 FQGNSA. This CDR3 is built from 11 residues. V lost 6 bases, J lost 2 bases, and 4 bases lay in between. The CDR3 loop reads CASREQETQYF. The CDR3 DNA sequence: TGTGCCAGCAGGGAACAAGAGACCCAGTACTTC.

V is TRBV7-2 and J is TRBJ2-5; 13 positions match TRBD2. CDR3 length: 16 amino acids. Germline V lookup: CDR1 SGHTA, CDR2 FQGNSA. Unmatched junction bases numbered 3, after V lost 1 base and J lost 4 bases. The CDR3 sequence is CASSLELAGGRETQYF. CDR3 DNA sequence: TGTGCCAGCAGCTTAGAACTAGCGGGGGGGCGAGAGACCCAGTACTTC.

The chain joins TRBV5-4 to TRBJ2-7; maybe TRBD1 (6 bases). Germline V gene data show CDR1 as SGHNT and CDR2 as YYREEE (reference sequence). The CDR3 loop spans 15 amino acids. V lost 10 bases to trimming and J lost 6 bases, with 26 bases between them. CDR3 nucleotides: TGTGCCGGACAGCTTGGAGGTTCCAGGGGTGGCGAGCAGTACTTC. Its translation: CAGQLGGSRGGEQYF.

This clonotype came up a few times. CDR3 coding DNA: TGTGCCAGCAGTCGCGACAGGGCGGAAAAACTGTTTTTT. Translation: CASSRDRAEKLFF. V and J are TRBV2 and TRBJ1-4, with 7 positions matching TRBD1. Germline V gene data show CDR1 as SNHLY and CDR2 as FYNNEI. The CDR3 totals 13 residues. After removal of 5 bases from V and 8 bases from J, the junction contained 5 bases not matched to a gene.

This clonotype was counted ten times or more. The V gene is TRBV7-2, the J gene TRBJ2-7; D ambiguous. This CDR3 comprises 13 residues. V shed 5 bases and J shed 2 bases, with 10 bases lying between them. CDR1 SGHTA and CDR2 FQGNSA come from the germline V gene. The CDR3 is CASSPTGTYEQYF. The CDR3 DNA reads TGTGCCAGCAGCCCCACTGGTACCTACGAGCAGTACTTC. Full variable domain (missing parts from reference TRBV7-2 and TRBJ2-7): GAGVSQSPSNKVTEKGKDVELRCDPISGHTALYWYRQSLGQGLEFLIYFQGNSAPDKSGLPSDRFSAERTGGSVSTLTIQRTQQEDSAVYLCASSPTGTYEQYFGPGTRLTVT.

This clonotype came up a few times. This rearrangement joins TRBV6-5 to TRBJ2-7; no reliable D call. The CDR3 is 14 amino acids. The germline V gene has CDR1 MNHEY and CDR2 SVGAGI. V was trimmed by 2 bases and J by 2 bases, leaving 10 bases between them. CDR3 nucleotides: TGTGCCAGCAGTTACCGCGGAATCACCTACGAGCAGTACTTC. It is translated as CASSYRGITYEQYF.